This TCR beta chain was recovered during a study of response to subunit inactivated influenza vaccine. This clonotype was observed many times. Its antigen is as yet unknown. Study observations and caveats: With each seasonal influenza vaccination, the authors suggested, few new T cells are recruited.

CDR1 SNHLY and CDR2 FYNNEI come from the germline V gene. Germline trimming cut 6 bases from V and 7 bases from J; bases unmatched to any gene: 6. The CDR3 loop spans 14 amino acids. From the RT-PCR reads, TCRdb called clonotypes with MiXCR, one entry per CDR3 protein. The data show about 610,000 distinct CDR3 sequences, with 14% seen just once and around 10% held by the top ten. The TCR comes from a man aged 45-60 years who received an inactivated influenza vaccine. The sample here was PBMCs from blood, taken approximately 12 days after vaccination. The gene calls are TRBV2 and TRBJ1-4; 9 positions agree with TRBD1. CDR3 sequence: CASRTQGAGEKLFF. The CDR3, as DNA: TGTGCCAGCAGGACACAGGGGGCAGGTGAAAAACTGTTTTTT.